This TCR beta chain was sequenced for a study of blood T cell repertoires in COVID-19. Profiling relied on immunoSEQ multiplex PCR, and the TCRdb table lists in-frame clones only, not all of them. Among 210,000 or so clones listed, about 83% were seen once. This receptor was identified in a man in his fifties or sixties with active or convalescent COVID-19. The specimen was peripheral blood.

The CDR3 coding sequence is TGTGCCAGTAGTCCCGGGACTAGCGGGGGGGCCTACGAGCAGTACTTC. It is translated as CASSPGTSGGAYEQYF. This sequence joins TRBV19 and TRBJ2-7; 16 nucleotides align to TRBD2. CDR1 and CDR2 (germline): LNHDA, SQIVND (reference sequence). Trimming at V came to 5 bases and at J to 2 bases, leaving 3 bases not matched to a gene. The CDR3 has 16 residues.